This T cell receptor beta chain was profiled in a study of T cell responses to AZD1222 COVID-19 vaccine. Produced via immunoSEQ multiplex PCR; TCRdb's table is partial and in-frame only. The sample has 150,000 to 200,000 clones; approximately 94% are singletons. A remark on this clone: What it binds is not known.

Second-dose groups at about 4 or about 12 weeks were pooled. The CDR3 is 15 amino acids. Trimming left V 3 bases short and J 1 base short, with 12 bases between. Whole-study findings and limits: Donor demographics were predominantly white British with a female majority; clonal diversity may be underestimated.

The receptor comes from an adult who received the AZD1222 COVID-19 vaccine. The sequences come from peripheral blood, collected 28 days after the second AZD1222 dose. This chain uses TRBV23-1 with TRBJ1-1, with a weak D call TRBD1 (5 bases). TRBV23-1 is noted as an ORF with a role that remains uncertain. The CDR3 region is CASSHGGMGNTEAFF. The CDR3 DNA reads TGCGCCAGCAGTCATGGGGGGATGGGGAACACTGAAGCTTTCTTT.